This T cell receptor (beta chain) comes out of a study of blood T cells in healthy people across ages. Study-wide findings and caveats: Total diversity from one million sequenced T cells was likely underestimated.

The CDR3 totals 13 residues. The V gene lost 11 bases and the J gene lost 2 bases, with 15 bases spanning the gap. The germline CDR1 and CDR2 sequences are MNHEY and SVGAGI. The sample, 9 to 10 milliliters of peripheral blood, was drawn from each donor. On this clonotype: Its antigen is unidentified.

Through a sample-barcoded 5' primer and a J-beta primer mix, a second PCR was run for about 6 to 11 cycles. TCRdb re-analysed the 5' RACE reads in MiXCR, keeping a single row per CDR3 protein. The data show some 1.4 million distinct CDR3 sequences, 40% to 50% seen once. The chain joins TRBV6-5 to TRBJ1-2; D gene ambiguous. The sequence came from a woman under 30 in good health. Material: blood. CDR3 sequence reads: CACRAGQNYGYTF. Here the CDR3 DNA reads TGTGCCTGCCGAGCCGGGCAGAACTATGGCTACACCTTC.